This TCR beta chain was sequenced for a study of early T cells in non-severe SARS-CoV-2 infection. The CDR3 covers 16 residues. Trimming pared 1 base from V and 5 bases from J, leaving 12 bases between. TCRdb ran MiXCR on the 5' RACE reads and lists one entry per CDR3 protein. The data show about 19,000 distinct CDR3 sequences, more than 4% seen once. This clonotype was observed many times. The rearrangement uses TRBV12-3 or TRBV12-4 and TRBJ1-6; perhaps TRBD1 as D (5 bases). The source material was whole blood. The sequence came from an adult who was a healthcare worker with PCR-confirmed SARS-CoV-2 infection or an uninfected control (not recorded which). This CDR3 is CASSLVGVRDNSPLHF. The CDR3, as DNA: TGTGCCAGCAGTTTAGTAGGGGTACGCGATAATTCACCCCTCCACTTT.